This T cell receptor beta chain appears in the sequencing data of a study of control samples from healthy donors and cancer patients. V was clipped by 2 bases and J by 3 bases, with 8 bases between them. Germline V gene sequence: CDR1 SGHRS, CDR2 YFSETQ. CDR3 length: 13 amino acids. Only in-frame clones appear in the TCRdb table, and some are missing; sequencing was by immunoSEQ multiplex PCR. The table lists about 55,000 clones, over 75% of them singletons. The sample taken for sequencing was blood. This clonotype was sampled from a man over 45 in good health. The chain recombines TRBV5-1 with TRBJ1-1, with D possibly matching TRBD1 (6 bases). The CDR3 sequence is CASSFKGDTEAFF. For the CDR3, the DNA is TGCGCCAGCAGCTTTAAGGGGGACACTGAAGCTTTCTTT.